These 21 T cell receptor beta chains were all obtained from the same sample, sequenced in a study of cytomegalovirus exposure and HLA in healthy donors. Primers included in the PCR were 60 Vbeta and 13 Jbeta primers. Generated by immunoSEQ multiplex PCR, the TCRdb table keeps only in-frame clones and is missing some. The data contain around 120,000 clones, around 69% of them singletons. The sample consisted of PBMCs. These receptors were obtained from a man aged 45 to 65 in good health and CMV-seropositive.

Here the CDR3 reads CASQAQGQGHNIQYF. For the CDR3, the DNA is TGTGCCAGCCAAGCGCAGGGACAGGGGCATAACATTCAGTACTTC. The chain carries TRBV6-5 and TRBJ2-4; 10 bases align to TRBD1. Per the germline V gene, CDR1 is MNHEY and CDR2 is SVGAGI. J lost 7 bases, V lost 8 bases, and 11 bases had no gene match. This CDR3 spans 15 amino acids.

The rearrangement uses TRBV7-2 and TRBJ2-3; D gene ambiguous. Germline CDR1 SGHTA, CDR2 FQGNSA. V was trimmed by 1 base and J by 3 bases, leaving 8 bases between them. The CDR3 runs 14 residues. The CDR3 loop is CASSLGAVTDTQYF. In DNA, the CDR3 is TGTGCCAGCAGCTTAGGGGCCGTGACAGATACGCAGTATTTT.

The CDR3 nucleotides are TGTGCCAGCAGCTTAGATCAGGGGAGTGGGGGCTACACCTTC. It encodes CASSLDQGSGGYTF. This chain joins TRBV11-2 and TRBJ1-2; perhaps TRBD1 as D (6 bases). The CDR3 spans 14 residues. Germline CDR1 SGHAT, CDR2 FQNNGV. V was cut by 0 bases and J by 8 bases, with 13 bases left in between.

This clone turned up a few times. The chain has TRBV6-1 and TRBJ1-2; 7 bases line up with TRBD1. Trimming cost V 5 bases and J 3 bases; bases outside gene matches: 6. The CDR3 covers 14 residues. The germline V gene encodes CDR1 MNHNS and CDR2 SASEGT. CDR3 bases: TGTGCCAGCAGTCGTCGACAGGGAGACTATGGCTACACCTTC. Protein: CASSRRQGDYGYTF.

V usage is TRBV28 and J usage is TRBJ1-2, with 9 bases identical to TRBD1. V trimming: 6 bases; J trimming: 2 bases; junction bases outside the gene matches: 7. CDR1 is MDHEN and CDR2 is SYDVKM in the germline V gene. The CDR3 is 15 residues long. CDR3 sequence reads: CASRGGTGPNYGYTF. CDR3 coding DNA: TGTGCCAGCAGGGGGGGGACAGGGCCAAACTATGGCTACACCTTC.

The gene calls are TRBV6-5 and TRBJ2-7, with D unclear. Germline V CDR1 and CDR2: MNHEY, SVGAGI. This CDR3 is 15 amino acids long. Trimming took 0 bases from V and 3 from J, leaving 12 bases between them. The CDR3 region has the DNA TGTGCCAGCAGTTACTCGATTCTAGAAGTCTACGAGCAGTACTTC. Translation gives CASSYSILEVYEQYF.

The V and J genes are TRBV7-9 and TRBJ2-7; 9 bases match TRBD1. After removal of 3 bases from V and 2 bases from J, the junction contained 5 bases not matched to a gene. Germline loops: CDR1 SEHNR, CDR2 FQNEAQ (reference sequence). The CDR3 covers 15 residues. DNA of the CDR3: TGTGCCAGCAGCTTGGGACAGGGATCCCCCTACGAGCAGTACTTC. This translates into CASSLGQGSPYEQYF. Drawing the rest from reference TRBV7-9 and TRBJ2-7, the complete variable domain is DTGVSQNPRHKITKRGQNVTFRCDPISEHNRLYWYRQTLGQGPEFLTYFQNEAQLEKSRLLSDRFSAERPKGSFSTLEIQRTEQGDSAMYLCASSLGQGSPYEQYFGPGTRLTVT.

The CDR3 sequence is CASSATGRSNTGELFF. The CDR3 DNA is TGTGCCAGCAGCGCGACAGGGAGGTCGAACACCGGGGAGCTGTTTTTT. The V gene is TRBV5-4, the J gene TRBJ2-2; maybe TRBD1 (7 bases). The CDR3 spans 16 residues. From germline, CDR1 is SGHNT and CDR2 YYREEE (reference sequence). Trimming cost V 4 bases and J 0 bases, with 13 bases left between them.

CDR3 residues: CASRRQGSTDTQYF. The CDR3 DNA sequence: TGTGCCAGCAGAAGACAGGGTAGCACAGATACGCAGTATTTT. This chain uses TRBV2 with TRBJ2-3; TRBD1 matches at 7 bases. V lost 6 bases, J lost 0 bases, and 3 bases stayed unmatched. This CDR3 has 14 amino acids. Germline CDR1 is SNHLY and CDR2 is FYNNEI.

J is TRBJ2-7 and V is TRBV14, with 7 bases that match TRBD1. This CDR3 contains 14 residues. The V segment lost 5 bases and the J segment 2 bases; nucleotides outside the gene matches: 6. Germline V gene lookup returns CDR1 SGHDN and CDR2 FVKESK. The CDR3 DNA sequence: TGTGCCAGCAGCAAGAACAGGGGAACCTACGAGCAGTACTTC. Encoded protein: CASSKNRGTYEQYF.

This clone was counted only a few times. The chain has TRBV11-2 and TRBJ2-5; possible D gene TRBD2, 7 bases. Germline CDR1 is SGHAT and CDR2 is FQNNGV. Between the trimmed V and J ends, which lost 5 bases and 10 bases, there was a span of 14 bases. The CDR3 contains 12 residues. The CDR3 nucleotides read TGTGCCAGCAGCCCAGGGAGGGGGAGCCAGTACTTC. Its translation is CASSPGRGSQYF.

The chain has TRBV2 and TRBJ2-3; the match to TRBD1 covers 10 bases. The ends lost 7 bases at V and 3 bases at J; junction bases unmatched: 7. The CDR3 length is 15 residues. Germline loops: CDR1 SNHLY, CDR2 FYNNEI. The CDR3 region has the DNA TGTGCCAGCAAAGGGACAGGGGCCAAGACAGATACGCAGTATTTT. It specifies CASKGTGAKTDTQYF.

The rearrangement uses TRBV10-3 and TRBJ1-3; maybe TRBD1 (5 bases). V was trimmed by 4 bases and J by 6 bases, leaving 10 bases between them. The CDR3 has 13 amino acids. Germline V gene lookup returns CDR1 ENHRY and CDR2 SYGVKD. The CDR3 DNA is TGTGCCATCAGTGGTGGACATGAAAACACCATATATTTT. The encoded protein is CAISGGHENTIYF.

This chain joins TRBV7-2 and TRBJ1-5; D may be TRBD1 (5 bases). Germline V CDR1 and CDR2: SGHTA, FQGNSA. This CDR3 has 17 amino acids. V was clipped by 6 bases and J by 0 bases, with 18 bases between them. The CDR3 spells CASSFLQGYDSNQPQHF. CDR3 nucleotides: TGTGCCAGCAGTTTTCTTCAGGGTTACGATAGCAATCAGCCCCAGCATTTT.

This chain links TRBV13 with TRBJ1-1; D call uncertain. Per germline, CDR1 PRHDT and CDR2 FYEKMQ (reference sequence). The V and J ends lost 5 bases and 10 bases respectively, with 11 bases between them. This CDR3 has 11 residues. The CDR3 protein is CASSPGYGAFF. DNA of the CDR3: TGTGCCAGCAGCCCGGGGTACGGAGCTTTCTTT.

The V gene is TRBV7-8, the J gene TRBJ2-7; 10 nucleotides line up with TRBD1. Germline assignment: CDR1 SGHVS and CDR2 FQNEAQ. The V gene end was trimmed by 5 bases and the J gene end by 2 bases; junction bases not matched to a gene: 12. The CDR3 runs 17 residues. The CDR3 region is CASSNNRDRGRTYEQYF. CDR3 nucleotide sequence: TGTGCCAGCAGCAATAACCGGGACAGGGGCCGTACCTACGAGCAGTACTTC.

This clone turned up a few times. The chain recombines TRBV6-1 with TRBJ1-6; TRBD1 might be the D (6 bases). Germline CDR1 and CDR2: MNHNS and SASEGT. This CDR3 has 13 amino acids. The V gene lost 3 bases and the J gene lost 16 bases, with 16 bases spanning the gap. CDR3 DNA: TGTGCCAGCAGTGAGGGGGCGTTAAGTCGGCTCCACTTT. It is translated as CASSEGALSRLHF.

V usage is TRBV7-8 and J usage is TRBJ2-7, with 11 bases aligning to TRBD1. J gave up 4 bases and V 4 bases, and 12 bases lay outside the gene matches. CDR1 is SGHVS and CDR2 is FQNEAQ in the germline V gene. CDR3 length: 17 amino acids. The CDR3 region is CASSYAQWTGGVYEQYF. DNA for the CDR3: TGTGCCAGCAGCTATGCACAATGGACAGGGGGCGTTTACGAGCAGTACTTC.

CDR3 nucleotide sequence: TGTGCCAGCAGCCAAGGACAGGGGGCTAGCACAGATACGCAGTATTTT. The encoded protein is CASSQGQGASTDTQYF. The chain has TRBV4-2 and TRBJ2-3; 10 nucleotides line up with TRBD1. The CDR3 runs to 16 residues. Germline V gene data show CDR1 as LGHNA and CDR2 as YNFKEQ. The V segment lost 1 base and the J segment 0 bases; nucleotides outside the gene matches: 1.

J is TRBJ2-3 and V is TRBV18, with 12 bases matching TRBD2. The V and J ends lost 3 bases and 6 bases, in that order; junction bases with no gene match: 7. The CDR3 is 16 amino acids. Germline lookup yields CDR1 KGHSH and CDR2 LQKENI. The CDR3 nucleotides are TGTGCCAGCTCACCTCTAGCGGGGGGGCAGTTTGATACGCAGTATTTT. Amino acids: CASSPLAGGQFDTQYF.

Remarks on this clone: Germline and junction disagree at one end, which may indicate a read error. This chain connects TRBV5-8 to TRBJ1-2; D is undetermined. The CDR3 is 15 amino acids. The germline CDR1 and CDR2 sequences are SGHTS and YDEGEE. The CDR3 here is CASSLWSRPSYVYTF. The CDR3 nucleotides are TGTGCCAGCAGCTTGTGGTCCAGGCCGTCTTATGTCTACACCTTC.